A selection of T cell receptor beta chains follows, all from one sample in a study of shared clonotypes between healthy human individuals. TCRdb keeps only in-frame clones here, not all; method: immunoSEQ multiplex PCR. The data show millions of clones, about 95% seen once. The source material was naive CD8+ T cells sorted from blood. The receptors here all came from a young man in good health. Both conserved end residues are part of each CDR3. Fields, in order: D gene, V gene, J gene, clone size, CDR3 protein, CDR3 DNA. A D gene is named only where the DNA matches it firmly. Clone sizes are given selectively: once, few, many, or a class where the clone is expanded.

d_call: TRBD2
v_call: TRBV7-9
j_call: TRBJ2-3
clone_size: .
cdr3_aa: CASSIARTSGGPTDTQYF
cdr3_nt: TGTGCCAGCAGCATAGCGCGGACTAGCGGGGGGCCCACAGATACGCAGTATTTT

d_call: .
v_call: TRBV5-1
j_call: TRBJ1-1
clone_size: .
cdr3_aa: CASSLMPALNPEAFF
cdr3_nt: TGCGCCAGCAGCTTAATGCCTGCCCTGAACCCTGAAGCTTTCTTT

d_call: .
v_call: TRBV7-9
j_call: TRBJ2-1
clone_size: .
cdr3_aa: CASSPPSSGVYNEQFF
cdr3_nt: TGTGCCAGCAGTCCCCCTTCGTCAGGAGTTTACAATGAGCAGTTCTTC

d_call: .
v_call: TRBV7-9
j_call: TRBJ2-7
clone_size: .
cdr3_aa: CASSQSSGPGDEQYF
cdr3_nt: TGTGCCAGCAGCCAATCATCCGGACCAGGGGACGAGCAGTACTTC

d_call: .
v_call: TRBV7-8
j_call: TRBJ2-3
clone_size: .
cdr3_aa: CASSLKTERRDTQYF
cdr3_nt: TGTGCCAGCAGCTTGAAGACAGAAAGGAGGGATACGCAGTATTTT

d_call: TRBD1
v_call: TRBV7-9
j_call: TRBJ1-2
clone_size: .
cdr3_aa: CASSLGTGGAYGYTF
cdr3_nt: TGTGCCAGCAGCTTGGGGACAGGGGGCGCTTATGGCTACACCTTC

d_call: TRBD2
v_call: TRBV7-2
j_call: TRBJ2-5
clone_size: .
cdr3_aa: CASSFSGGAVGTQYF
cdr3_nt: TGTGCCAGCAGCTTTAGCGGGGGGGCGGTTGGGACCCAGTACTTC

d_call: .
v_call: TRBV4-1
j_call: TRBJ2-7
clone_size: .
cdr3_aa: CASSYYGEQYF
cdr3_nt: TGCGCCAGCAGCTATTATGGCGAGCAGTACTTC

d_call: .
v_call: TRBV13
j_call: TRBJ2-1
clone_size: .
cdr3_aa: CASSLYGGTYNEQFF
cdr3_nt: TGTGCCAGCAGCTTATATGGCGGGACCTACAATGAGCAGTTCTTC

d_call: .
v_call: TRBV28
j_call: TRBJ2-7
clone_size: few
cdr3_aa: CASRSTGVLSYEQYF
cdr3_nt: TGTGCCAGCAGATCGACAGGAGTCCTATCCTACGAGCAGTACTTC

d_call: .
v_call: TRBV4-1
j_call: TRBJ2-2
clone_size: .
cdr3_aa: CASSQEPQNTGELFF
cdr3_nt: TGCGCCAGCAGCCAAGAACCTCAGAACACCGGGGAGCTGTTTTTT

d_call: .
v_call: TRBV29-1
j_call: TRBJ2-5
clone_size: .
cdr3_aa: CSVEGTPLGETQYF
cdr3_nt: TGCAGCGTTGAAGGGACACCACTGGGAGAGACCCAGTACTTC

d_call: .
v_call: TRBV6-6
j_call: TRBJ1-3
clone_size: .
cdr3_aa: CASSSPDRPPGNTIYF
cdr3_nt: TGTGCCAGCAGTTCCCCAGACAGGCCCCCTGGAAACACCATATATTTT

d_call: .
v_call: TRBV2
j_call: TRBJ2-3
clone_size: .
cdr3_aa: CASSDSRAVSTDTQYF
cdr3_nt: TGTGCCAGCAGTGATTCGCGGGCCGTTAGCACAGATACGCAGTATTTT

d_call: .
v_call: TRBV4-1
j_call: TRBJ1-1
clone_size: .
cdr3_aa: CASSQEGGRWNTEAFF
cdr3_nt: TGCGCCAGCAGCCAAGAGGGAGGACGGTGGAACACTGAAGCTTTCTTT

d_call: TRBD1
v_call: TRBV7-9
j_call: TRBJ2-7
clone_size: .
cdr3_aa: CASSDTGDAYEQYF
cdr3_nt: TGTGCCAGCAGCGATACAGGGGACGCCTACGAGCAGTACTTC

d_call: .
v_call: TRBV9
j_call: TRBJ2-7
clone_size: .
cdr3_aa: CASSDRPGDEQYF
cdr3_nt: TGTGCCAGCAGCGACAGACCAGGGGACGAGCAGTACTTC

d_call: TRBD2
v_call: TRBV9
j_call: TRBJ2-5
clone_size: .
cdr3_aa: CASSPVAGVVETQYF
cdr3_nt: TGTGCCAGCAGCCCAGTAGCGGGAGTGGTGGAGACCCAGTACTTC

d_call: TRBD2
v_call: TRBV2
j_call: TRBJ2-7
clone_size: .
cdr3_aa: CASSVKGTSGSTYEQYF
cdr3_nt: TGTGCCAGCAGTGTAAAAGGGACTAGCGGATCCACCTACGAGCAGTACTTC

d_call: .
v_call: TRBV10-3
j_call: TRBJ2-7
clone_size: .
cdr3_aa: CAIQDQTIYEQYF
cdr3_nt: TGTGCCATCCAGGACCAGACTATCTACGAGCAGTACTTC

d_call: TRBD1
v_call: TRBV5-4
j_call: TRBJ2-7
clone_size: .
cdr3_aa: CASSSPGQGTYEQYF
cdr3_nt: TGTGCCAGCAGCTCCCCGGGACAGGGGACCTACGAGCAGTACTTC

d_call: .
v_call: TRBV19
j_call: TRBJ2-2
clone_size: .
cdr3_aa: CASSIQDGDGELFF
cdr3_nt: TGTGCCAGTAGTATCCAGGATGGTGACGGGGAGCTGTTTTTT

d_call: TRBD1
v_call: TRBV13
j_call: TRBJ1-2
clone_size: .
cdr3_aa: CASSLGRGGHNYGYTF
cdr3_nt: TGTGCCAGCAGCTTAGGCCGAGGGGGCCATAACTATGGCTACACCTTC

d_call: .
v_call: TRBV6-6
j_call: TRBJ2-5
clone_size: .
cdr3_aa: CASTGWGWGETQYF
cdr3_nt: TGTGCCAGCACCGGGTGGGGTTGGGGAGAGACCCAGTACTTC

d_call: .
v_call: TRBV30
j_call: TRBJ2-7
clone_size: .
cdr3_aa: CAWSPTSYEQYF
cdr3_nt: TGTGCCTGGAGTCCCACATCCTACGAGCAGTACTTC

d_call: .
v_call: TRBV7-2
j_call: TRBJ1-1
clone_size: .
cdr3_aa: CASSPRTDRAEAFF
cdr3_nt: TGTGCCAGCAGCCCACGGACGGATCGGGCTGAAGCTTTCTTT

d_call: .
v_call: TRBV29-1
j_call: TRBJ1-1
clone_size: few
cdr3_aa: CSVAVGTEAFF
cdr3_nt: TGCAGCGTTGCGGTGGGCACTGAAGCTTTCTTT

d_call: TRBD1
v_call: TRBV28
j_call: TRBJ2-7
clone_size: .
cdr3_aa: CASSWNPGQVTYEQYF
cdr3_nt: TGTGCCAGCAGTTGGAATCCGGGACAGGTAACCTACGAGCAGTACTTC

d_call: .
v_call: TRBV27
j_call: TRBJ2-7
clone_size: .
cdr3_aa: CASSRASRSSYEQYF
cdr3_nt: TGTGCCAGCAGTCGAGCTAGCAGGAGCTCCTACGAGCAGTACTTC

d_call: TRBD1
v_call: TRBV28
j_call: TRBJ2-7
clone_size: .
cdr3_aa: CASRRQGTYEQYF
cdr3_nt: TGTGCCAGCAGACGACAGGGGACCTACGAGCAGTACTTC

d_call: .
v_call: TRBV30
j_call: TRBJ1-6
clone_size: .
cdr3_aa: CAWSVTGPYSPLHF
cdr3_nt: TGTGCCTGGAGTGTAACAGGCCCTTACTCACCCCTCCACTTT

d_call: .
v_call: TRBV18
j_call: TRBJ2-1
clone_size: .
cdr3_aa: CASSPTGGNEQFF
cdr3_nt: TGTGCCAGCTCACCGACAGGAGGGAATGAGCAGTTCTTC

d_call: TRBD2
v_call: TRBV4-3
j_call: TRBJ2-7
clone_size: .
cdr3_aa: CASSQDWDYPYEQYF
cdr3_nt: TGCGCCAGCAGCCAAGATTGGGACTATCCCTACGAGCAGTACTTC

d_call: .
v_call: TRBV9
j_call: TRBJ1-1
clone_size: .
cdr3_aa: CASSDVRVGDTEAFF
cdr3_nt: TGTGCCAGCAGTGACGTCAGGGTAGGGGACACTGAAGCTTTCTTT

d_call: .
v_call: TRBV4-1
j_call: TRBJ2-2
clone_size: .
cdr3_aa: CASSQDPGTSNTGELFF
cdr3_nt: TGCGCCAGCAGCCAAGATCCGGGGACGTCGAACACCGGGGAGCTGTTTTTT

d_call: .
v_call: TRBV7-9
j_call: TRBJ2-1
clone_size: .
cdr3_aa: CASSLPPVSYNEQFF
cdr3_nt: TGTGCCAGCAGCTTGCCCCCAGTCTCCTACAATGAGCAGTTCTTC

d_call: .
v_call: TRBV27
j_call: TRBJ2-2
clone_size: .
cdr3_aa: CASSLLGSGTGELFF
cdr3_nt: TGTGCCAGCAGTTTACTAGGGTCGGGCACCGGGGAGCTGTTTTTT

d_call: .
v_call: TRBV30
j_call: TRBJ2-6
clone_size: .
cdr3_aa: CAWDGGAGANVLTF
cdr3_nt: TGTGCCTGGGACGGGGGCGCTGGGGCCAACGTCCTGACTTTC

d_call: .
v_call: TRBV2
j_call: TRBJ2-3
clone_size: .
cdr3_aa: CASSEARGTIFTDTQYF
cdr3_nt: TGTGCCAGCAGTGAAGCAAGGGGCACCATCTTCACAGATACGCAGTATTTT

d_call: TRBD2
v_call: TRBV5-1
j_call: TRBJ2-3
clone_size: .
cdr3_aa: CASSTGLAGAHTDTQYF
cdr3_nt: TGCGCCAGCAGCACGGGACTAGCGGGAGCGCACACAGATACGCAGTATTTT

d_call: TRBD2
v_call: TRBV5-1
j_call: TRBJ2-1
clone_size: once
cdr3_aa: CASSPGLAGVSYNEQFF
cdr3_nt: TGCGCCAGCAGCCCGGGACTAGCGGGAGTATCCTACAATGAGCAGTTCTTC

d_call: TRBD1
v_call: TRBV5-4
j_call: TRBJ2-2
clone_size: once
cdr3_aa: CASSPGTGNTGELFF
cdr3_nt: TGTGCCAGCAGCCCTGGGACAGGGAACACCGGGGAGCTGTTTTTT

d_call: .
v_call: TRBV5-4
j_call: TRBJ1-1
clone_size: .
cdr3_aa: CASSLVPALNTEAFF
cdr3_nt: TGTGCCAGCAGCTTAGTTCCGGCTTTGAACACTGAAGCTTTCTTT

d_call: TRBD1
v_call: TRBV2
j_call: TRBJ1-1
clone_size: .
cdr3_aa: CASSTNIGQGLQPEAFF
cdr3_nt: TGTGCCAGCAGTACAAATATTGGACAGGGCCTACAACCTGAAGCTTTCTTT

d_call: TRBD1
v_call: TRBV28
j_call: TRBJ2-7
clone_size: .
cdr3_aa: CASSLRKGTGGYEQYF
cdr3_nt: TGTGCCAGCAGTTTAAGGAAGGGAACAGGGGGGTACGAGCAGTACTTC

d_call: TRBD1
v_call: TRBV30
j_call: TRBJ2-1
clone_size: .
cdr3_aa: CAWTWGQGLQDEQFF
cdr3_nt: TGTGCCTGGACCTGGGGACAGGGTCTTCAGGATGAGCAGTTCTTC

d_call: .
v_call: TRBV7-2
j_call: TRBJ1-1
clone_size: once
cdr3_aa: CASSLGPQGLTEAFF
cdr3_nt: TGTGCCAGCAGCTTAGGACCCCAGGGCCTAACTGAAGCTTTCTTT

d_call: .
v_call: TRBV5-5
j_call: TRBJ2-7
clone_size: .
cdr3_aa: CASSFTGLGHYEQYF
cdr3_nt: TGTGCCAGCAGCTTCACAGGCTTAGGACACTACGAGCAGTACTTC

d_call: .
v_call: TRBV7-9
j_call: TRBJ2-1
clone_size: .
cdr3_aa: CASSLDGFSSYNEQFF
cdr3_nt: TGTGCCAGCAGCTTAGATGGGTTTAGCTCCTACAATGAGCAGTTCTTC

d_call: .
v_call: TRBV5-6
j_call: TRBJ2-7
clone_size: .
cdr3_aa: CASSFGAPYEQYF
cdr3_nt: TGTGCCAGCAGCTTCGGGGCCCCCTACGAGCAGTACTTC

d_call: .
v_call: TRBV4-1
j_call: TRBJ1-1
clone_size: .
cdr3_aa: CASSHVGQRDTEAFF
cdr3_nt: TGCGCCAGCAGCCACGTAGGACAGCGTGACACTGAAGCTTTCTTT

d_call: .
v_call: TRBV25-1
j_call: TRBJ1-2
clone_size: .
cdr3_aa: CASSDSSNYGYTF
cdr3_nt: TGTGCCAGCAGTGACAGCTCGAACTATGGCTACACCTTC

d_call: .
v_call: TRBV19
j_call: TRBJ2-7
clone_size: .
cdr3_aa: CASSIQTGYEQYF
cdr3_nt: TGTGCCAGTAGTATACAAACAGGCTACGAGCAGTACTTC

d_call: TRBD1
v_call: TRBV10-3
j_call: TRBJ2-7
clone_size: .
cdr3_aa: CAISPFRDGQVEDEQYF
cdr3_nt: TGTGCCATCAGCCCATTTAGAGACGGACAGGTAGAGGACGAGCAGTACTTC

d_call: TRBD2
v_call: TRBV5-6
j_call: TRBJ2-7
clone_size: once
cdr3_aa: CASTTGRQGEQYF
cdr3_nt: TGTGCCAGCACTACCGGGAGGCAGGGCGAGCAGTACTTC

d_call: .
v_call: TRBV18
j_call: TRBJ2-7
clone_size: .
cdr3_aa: CASSPVRTKTYEQYF
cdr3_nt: TGTGCCAGCTCACCCGTAAGGACAAAGACCTACGAGCAGTACTTC

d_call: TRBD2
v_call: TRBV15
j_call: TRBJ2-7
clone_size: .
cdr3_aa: CATSGPSGDYEQYF
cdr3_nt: TGTGCCACCAGCGGTCCTAGCGGGGACTACGAGCAGTACTTC

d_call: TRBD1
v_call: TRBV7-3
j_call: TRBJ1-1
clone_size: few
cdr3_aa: CASSLGQGEAFF
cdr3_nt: TGTGCCAGCAGCTTAGGACAGGGAGAAGCTTTCTTT

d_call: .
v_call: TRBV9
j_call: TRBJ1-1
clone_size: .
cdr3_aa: CASSPDINTEAFF
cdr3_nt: TGTGCCAGCAGCCCCGACATTAACACTGAAGCTTTCTTT

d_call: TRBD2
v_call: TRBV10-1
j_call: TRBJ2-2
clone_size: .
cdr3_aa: CATGDYNTGELFF
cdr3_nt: TGCGCCACGGGGGACTACAACACCGGGGAGCTGTTTTTT